These 22 T cell receptor beta chains came from one sample sequenced in a study of cytomegalovirus exposure and HLA in healthy donors. A multiplex PCR was run with 60 Vbeta primers and 13 Jbeta primers. Libraries were prepared by immunoSEQ multiplex PCR; TCRdb keeps only in-frame clonotypes and omits some of them. The sample consists of fewer than 250,000 clones, roughly 82% of them appearing once. The sample was PBMCs. All receptors derive from a man aged 40-49 years in good health and CMV-seropositive.

The chain recombines TRBV7-9 with TRBJ2-4; TRBD2 might be the D (5 bases). V lost 5 bases, J lost 0 bases, and 8 bases lay in between. The CDR3 length is 14 residues. Germline V gives CDR1 SEHNR, CDR2 FQNEAQ (reference sequence). As DNA, the CDR3 is TGTGCCAGCAGCGCAGGAGGAGCCAAAAACATTCAGTACTTC. It codes for CASSAGGAKNIQYF. Filled out from reference TRBV7-9 and TRBJ2-4, the complete variable domain reads DTGVSQNPRHKITKRGQNVTFRCDPISEHNRLYWYRQTLGQGPEFLTYFQNEAQLEKSRLLSDRFSAERPKGSFSTLEIQRTEQGDSAMYLCASSAGGAKNIQYFGAGTRLSVL.

The chain combines TRBV2 with TRBJ1-2; D remains ambiguous. This CDR3 contains 15 residues. Germline V gene data show CDR1 as SNHLY and CDR2 as FYNNEI. Trimming took 0 bases from V and 6 from J, leaving 14 bases between them. Here the CDR3 reads CASSEAMPGGDGYTF. CDR3 sequence (DNA): TGTGCCAGCAGTGAAGCGATGCCTGGCGGGGATGGCTACACCTTC.

The chain couples TRBV5-4 to TRBJ1-3; 7 bases fit TRBD1. With 8 bases clipped from V and 2 bases from J, the junction kept 1 base outside the gene matches. CDR1 and CDR2 from the germline V gene are SGHNT and YYREEE (reference sequence). CDR3 size: 12 residues. CDR3: CASTGAGNTIYF. CDR3 bases: TGTGCCAGTACAGGGGCTGGAAACACCATATATTTT.

The chain links TRBV30 to TRBJ2-1; 9 positions match TRBD1. Unmatched junction bases numbered 9, after V lost 7 bases and J lost 5 bases. Germline loops: CDR1 GTSNPN, CDR2 SVGIG (reference sequence). This CDR3 is 14 amino acids long. The CDR3 is CASQPGQGHNEQFF. The CDR3 DNA reads as TGTGCCTCCCAACCGGGACAGGGACACAATGAGCAGTTCTTC.

The chain is built from TRBV30 and TRBJ2-1, with TRBD2 matching 11 bases. Trimming cost V 1 base and J 4 bases; bases outside gene matches: 6. The CDR3 has 16 amino acids. Germline loops: CDR1 GTSNPN, CDR2 SVGIG (reference sequence). The chain's CDR3 is CAWSAGLAGSYNEQFF. CDR3 DNA sequence: TGTGCCTGGAGTGCAGGACTAGCGGGTTCGTACAATGAGCAGTTCTTC. Filled out from reference TRBV30 and TRBJ2-1, the complete variable domain reads SQTIHQWPATLVQPVGSPLSLECTVEGTSNPNLYWYRQAAGRGLQLLFYSVGIGQISSEVPQNLSASRPQDRQFILSSKKLLLSDSGFYLCAWSAGLAGSYNEQFFGPGTRLTVL.

The sample holds a few counts of this clone. This chain joins TRBV7-9 and TRBJ1-1, with D possibly being TRBD1 (5 bases). The V and J ends lost 0 bases and 5 bases respectively, with 10 bases between them. Germline loops: CDR1 SEHNR, CDR2 FQNEAQ (reference sequence). CDR3 size: 14 residues. The CDR3 nucleotides read TGTGCCAGCAGCTTAGCAGGGGTCAAAACTGAAGCTTTCTTT. The encoded protein is CASSLAGVKTEAFF. Drawing the rest from reference TRBV7-9 and TRBJ1-1, the complete variable domain is DTGVSQNPRHKITKRGQNVTFRCDPISEHNRLYWYRQTLGQGPEFLTYFQNEAQLEKSRLLSDRFSAERPKGSFSTLEIQRTEQGDSAMYLCASSLAGVKTEAFFGQGTRLTVV.

The V call is TRBV19, the J call TRBJ1-1; possibly TRBD1 for D (6 bases). The ends were cut back, 5 bases at V and 3 bases at J, with 16 bases in the middle. CDR1 LNHDA and CDR2 SQIVND come from the germline V gene (reference sequence). This CDR3 has 15 residues. The DNA of the CDR3 is TGTGCCAGTAGTCCACGACAGGTTTGGGACACTGAAGCTTTCTTT. It is translated as CASSPRQVWDTEAFF.

The chain has TRBV11-2 and TRBJ2-1; 9 nucleotides match TRBD2. V was pared by 5 bases and J by 4 bases, with 12 bases of the junction left unmatched. In germline, CDR1 is SGHAT, CDR2 FQNNGV. There are 17 residues in the CDR3. This CDR3 is CASSPIGPSGIYNEQFF. As DNA, the CDR3 is TGTGCCAGCAGCCCGATAGGTCCTAGCGGGATATACAATGAGCAGTTCTTC.

The chain uses TRBV19 and TRBJ2-1; D remains ambiguous. The V end lost 5 bases, the J end lost 1 base, and 9 bases lay between the germline ends. Germline V gene lookup returns CDR1 LNHDA and CDR2 SQIVND (reference sequence). The CDR3 length is 14 residues. The chain's CDR3 is CASSEQVSYNEQFF. The CDR3 nucleotides are TGTGCCAGTAGTGAGCAGGTTTCCTACAATGAGCAGTTCTTC.

Regarding this clone: The identical CDR3 is also encoded by other nucleotide sequences in the sample. CDR3 loop: CASSPDRGSNQPQHF. CDR3 coding DNA: TGTGCCAGCAGCCCAGACAGGGGAAGCAATCAGCCCCAGCATTTT. The rearrangement links TRBV6-5 to TRBJ1-5, with 8 bases identical to TRBD1. V was pared by 6 bases and J by 1 base, with 5 bases of the junction left unmatched. This CDR3 spans 15 amino acids. Germline-derived CDR1 and CDR2 are MNHEY and SVGAGI.

This clone appeared once. This chain joins TRBV30 and TRBJ2-1; 9 nucleotides match TRBD1. There are 14 residues in the CDR3. Germline CDR1 reads GTSNPN; CDR2 reads SVGIG (reference sequence). Germline trimming cut 3 bases from V and 9 bases from J; bases unmatched to any gene: 9. The CDR3 spells CAWRKGQGRGEQFF. In DNA, the CDR3 is TGTGCCTGGAGAAAGGGACAGGGCAGGGGTGAGCAGTTCTTC. The full variable domain, its missing parts supplied by reference TRBV30 and TRBJ2-1, is SQTIHQWPATLVQPVGSPLSLECTVEGTSNPNLYWYRQAAGRGLQLLFYSVGIGQISSEVPQNLSASRPQDRQFILSSKKLLLSDSGFYLCAWRKGQGRGEQFFGPGTRLTVL.

The chain combines TRBV6-5 with TRBJ2-1; D is possibly TRBD2 (7 bases). The CDR3 is made up of 15 amino acids. Germline V gene sequence: CDR1 MNHEY, CDR2 SVGAGI. V was pared by 6 bases and J by 3 bases, with 15 bases between. CDR3 coding DNA: TGTGCCAGCAGGGGGGCTAGCGGAGGCTACAATGAGCAGTTCTTC. Its protein product is CASRGASGGYNEQFF.

The V gene is TRBV4-1, the J gene TRBJ1-1; no reliable D call. Germline values: CDR1 MGHRA, CDR2 YSYEKL. The ends were cut back, 0 bases at V and 0 bases at J, with 11 bases in the middle. The CDR3 consists of 16 residues. CDR3 sequence reads: CASSQDRAGMNTEAFF. The CDR3 nucleotides read TGCGCCAGCAGCCAAGATCGTGCGGGTATGAACACTGAAGCTTTCTTT.

The genes are TRBV9 and TRBJ2-2, with 9 nucleotides matching TRBD1. Germline values: CDR1 SGDLS, CDR2 YYNGEE. V lost 1 base, J lost 6 bases, and 7 bases stayed unmatched. CDR3 length: 16 amino acids. In DNA form, the CDR3 reads TGTGCCAGCAGCGTACGTCGGGACAGGGCTTCCGGGGAGCTGTTTTTT. Its protein is CASSVRRDRASGELFF.

The V call is TRBV5-6, the J call TRBJ2-1; 7 positions match TRBD2. V gave up 4 bases and J gave up 8 bases; unmatched junction bases: 12. This CDR3 is built from 15 residues. Germline V gene data show CDR1 as SGHDT and CDR2 as YYEEEE. The CDR3 sequence: CASSLWRERLDEQFF. CDR3 DNA: TGTGCCAGCAGCCTCTGGCGGGAGAGGCTGGATGAGCAGTTCTTC.

The chain combines TRBV18 with TRBJ1-2; TRBD1 matches at 7 bases. V gave up 3 bases and J gave up 6 bases; unmatched junction bases: 7. The CDR3 has 14 residues. CDR1 is KGHSH, CDR2 LQKENI, per germline. The CDR3 DNA is TGTGCCAGCTCACCCAAATCCAGGGGGGATGGCTACACCTTC. This translates into CASSPKSRGDGYTF.

The chain combines TRBV5-6 with TRBJ2-5; perhaps TRBD2 as D (6 bases). V lost 0 bases, J lost 1 base, and 7 bases lay in between. In germline, CDR1 is SGHDT, CDR2 YYEEEE. This CDR3 has 14 amino acids. In nucleotides, the CDR3 is TGTGCCAGCAGCTTGGGGGACTTCCAAGAGACCCAGTACTTC. It codes for CASSLGDFQETQYF.

The V and J genes are TRBV18 and TRBJ1-1; no firm D call. The V and J ends lost 5 bases and 11 bases respectively, with 15 bases between them. Germline CDR1 KGHSH, CDR2 LQKENI. The CDR3 is made up of 12 amino acids. This CDR3 is CASSSRDLGAFF. In DNA, the CDR3 is TGTGCCAGCTCAAGCCGGGATCTCGGGGCTTTCTTT.

CDR3 sequence reads: CASSLTVLRTEAFF. The DNA of the CDR3 is TGCGCCAGCAGCTTGACCGTACTCCGTACTGAAGCTTTCTTT. This rearrangement joins TRBV5-1 to TRBJ1-1; D unclear. Germline V gene sequence: CDR1 SGHRS, CDR2 YFSETQ. The length of the CDR3 is 14 residues. V was cut by 1 base and J by 5 bases, with 12 bases left in between.

The chain is built from TRBV30 and TRBJ1-1, with 7 bases fitting TRBD1. The CDR3 is 14 residues long. Per the germline V gene, CDR1 is GTSNPN and CDR2 is SVGIG (reference sequence). V was clipped by 1 base and J by 0 bases; unmatched bases: 2. The CDR3 here is CAWSGDSLNTEAFF. Here the CDR3 DNA reads TGTGCCTGGAGTGGGGACAGTCTGAACACTGAAGCTTTCTTT. Variable domain in full (rest from reference TRBV30 and TRBJ1-1): SQTIHQWPATLVQPVGSPLSLECTVEGTSNPNLYWYRQAAGRGLQLLFYSVGIGQISSEVPQNLSASRPQDRQFILSSKKLLLSDSGFYLCAWSGDSLNTEAFFGQGTRLTVV.

This clone was counted once. V and J are TRBV25-1 and TRBJ2-2, with D possibly matching TRBD1 (6 bases). CDR3 length: 16 residues. Trimming took 5 bases from V and 7 from J, leaving 20 bases between them. The V gene's germline CDR1 is MGHDK and CDR2 SYGVNS. CDR3 protein: CASSFAGVVKGGELFF. DNA for the CDR3: TGTGCCAGCAGTTTCGCAGGGGTCGTGAAAGGCGGGGAGCTGTTTTTT.

The chain links TRBV4-1 to TRBJ2-1, with no clear D. Trimming removed 4 bases from V and 0 bases from J, with 10 bases in between. CDR1 is MGHRA, CDR2 YSYEKL, per germline. The CDR3 runs 15 residues. The CDR3 sequence is CASSLDTSSYNEQFF. The CDR3 DNA reads TGCGCCAGCAGCCTCGACACCAGCTCCTACAATGAGCAGTTCTTC.